These 29 T cell receptor beta chains came from one sample sequenced in a study of OX40 agonist ivuxolimab in advanced cancers. Using immunoSEQ multiplex PCR, the repertoire was profiled, and TCRdb retains in-frame clones only, with some absent. The sample lists 20,000 to 30,000 clones, about 85% occurring once. The input for sequencing was CD4+ or CD8+ T cells sorted from blood, taken in a trial of the OX40 agonist ivuxolimab. The receptor source for this set is an adult with an advanced solid tumor such as melanoma, head and neck, liver or kidney cancer.

As regards this clone: Sequence at one end of the junction differs from germline and may be a read error. This rearrangement joins TRBV7-2 to TRBJ1-2; no clear D gene. Germline lookup yields CDR1 SGHTA and CDR2 FQGNSA. The CDR3 runs 11 residues. CDR3 sequence reads: CASSLGPPVLF. For the CDR3, the DNA is TGTGCCAGCAGCTTAGGGCCCCCGGTCCTCTTC.

The chain employs TRBV7-9 and TRBJ2-1; D is uncertain. Germline V CDR1 and CDR2: SEHNR, FQNEAQ (reference sequence). CDR3 length: 13 amino acids. V shed 2 bases and J shed 5 bases, with 7 bases lying between them. CDR3 loop: CASSLPRNNEQFF. In DNA, the CDR3 is TGTGCCAGCAGCTTACCGAGAAACAATGAGCAGTTCTTC.

This sequence joins TRBV6-6 and TRBJ2-1, with 10 bases identical to TRBD1. The germline V gene encodes CDR1 MNHNY and CDR2 SVGAGI (reference sequence). V was clipped by 6 bases and J by 7 bases; unmatched bases: 12. The CDR3 extends over 16 amino acids. This chain's CDR3 is CASSPPGTGVGNEQFF. In nucleotides, the CDR3 is TGTGCCAGCAGCCCACCCGGGACAGGGGTCGGGAATGAGCAGTTCTTC.

The CDR3 DNA reads as TGCGCCAGCGCTCGGGACGGACTCACAGATACGCAGTATTTT. Amino acids: CASARDGLTDTQYF. This chain links TRBV5-1 with TRBJ2-3; D possibly uses TRBD1 or TRBD2 (5 bases each). V dropped 7 bases and J dropped 2 bases, with 14 bases sitting between them. The CDR3 sequence is 14 residues long. The germline CDR1 and CDR2 sequences are SGHRS and YFSETQ.

This chain links TRBV6-5 with TRBJ2-3; 10 bases agree with TRBD2. Germline V gives CDR1 MNHEY, CDR2 SVGAGI. The J segment lost 3 bases and the V segment lost 4 bases, leaving 4 bases of the junction unmatched. The CDR3 runs 15 residues. The CDR3 spells CASSSFSGRTDTQYF. Written as DNA, the CDR3 is TGTGCCAGCAGTTCCTTTAGCGGGAGGACAGATACGCAGTATTTT.

The chain employs TRBV29-1 and TRBJ2-7; TRBD1 matches at 9 bases. CDR1 is SQVTM, CDR2 ANQGSEA, per germline. The ends lost 4 bases at V and 5 bases at J; junction bases unmatched: 9. The CDR3 spans 14 residues. The CDR3 here is CSVVGTGYFDEQYF. For the CDR3, the DNA is TGCAGCGTTGTGGGGACAGGGTACTTTGACGAGCAGTACTTC.

The J gene is TRBJ1-2, the V gene TRBV5-4, with TRBD1 matching over 8 bases. The CDR3 consists of 13 residues. V trimming: 4 bases; J trimming: 7 bases; junction bases outside the gene matches: 6. Germline assignment: CDR1 SGHNT and CDR2 YYREEE (reference sequence). The CDR3: CASSLSGTGGYTF. CDR3 coding DNA: TGTGCCAGCAGCCTTTCCGGGACAGGTGGCTACACCTTC. The variable domain in full, with the rest retrieved from reference TRBV5-4 and TRBJ1-2, is ETGVTQSPTHLIKTRGQQVTLRCSSQSGHNTVSWYQQALGQGPQFIFQYYREEENGRGNFPPRFSGLQFPNYSSELNVNALELDDSALYLCASSLSGTGGYTFGSGTRLTVV.

This chain connects TRBV7-9 to TRBJ2-7; the match to TRBD1 covers 7 bases. The trim removed 3 bases at V and 7 bases at J, leaving 0 bases unmatched. The CDR3 has 11 amino acids. Germline V gene lookup returns CDR1 SEHNR and CDR2 FQNEAQ (reference sequence). As DNA, the CDR3 is TGTGCCAGCAGCTTCAGGGGGGAGCAGTACTTC. Its protein product is CASSFRGEQYF. Looking up the rest from reference TRBV7-9 and TRBJ2-7 gives the full variable domain: DTGVSQNPRHKITKRGQNVTFRCDPISEHNRLYWYRQTLGQGPEFLTYFQNEAQLEKSRLLSDRFSAERPKGSFSTLEIQRTEQGDSAMYLCASSFRGEQYFGPGTRLTVT.

The chain combines TRBV11-2 with TRBJ2-7; D gene uncertain. Germline V gene data show CDR1 as SGHAT and CDR2 as FQNNGV. V was shortened by 1 base and J by 6 bases, with 16 bases between the two germline ends. This CDR3 is 15 amino acids long. CDR3 sequence (DNA): TGTGCCAGCAGCTTAGTGGTTGGCACACGGCGCGAGCAGTACTTC. Its translation: CASSLVVGTRREQYF. Together with reference TRBV11-2 and TRBJ2-7, the CDR3 gives the full variable domain: EAGVAQSPRYKIIEKRQSVAFWCNPISGHATLYWYQQILGQGPKLLIQFQNNGVVDDSQLPKDRFSAERLKGVDSTLKIQPAKLEDSAVYLCASSLVVGTRREQYFGPGTRLTVT.

The CDR3 coding sequence is TGCGCCAGCAGTGAGTCTCCGGGGACCGAGCAGTACTTC. Amino acid sequence: CASSESPGTEQYF. The genes are TRBV10-1 and TRBJ2-7; the D gene could be TRBD1 or TRBD2 (5 bases each). V was cut by 0 bases and J by 6 bases, with 9 bases left in between. This CDR3 spans 13 amino acids. CDR1 is WNHNN, CDR2 SYGVQD, per germline (reference sequence).

The V gene is TRBV6-1, the J gene TRBJ2-7; 11 bases agree with TRBD2. The V segment lost 6 bases and the J segment 3 bases; nucleotides outside the gene matches: 4. The CDR3 spans 14 residues. Germline-derived CDR1 and CDR2 are MNHNS and SASEGT. The CDR3 loop is CASRGTSGDYEQYF. As DNA, the CDR3 is TGTGCCAGCAGGGGGACTAGCGGAGACTACGAGCAGTACTTC.

In regard to this clone: One end of the junction varies from germline; a read error may be responsible. The chain employs TRBV7-2 and TRBJ2-7; D unresolved. Germline V gene sequence: CDR1 SGHTA, CDR2 FQGNSA. The CDR3 covers 13 residues. Here the CDR3 DNA reads TGCGCCAGCAGCCAAGATCTGGTAAACGAGCAGTACTTC. Residues: CASSQDLVNEQYF.

This CDR3 reads CASSLLYEQYF. CDR3 nucleotide sequence: TGTGCCAGCAGCCTTTTATACGAGCAGTACTTC. The chain has TRBV7-8 and TRBJ2-7; D gene uncertain. The ends were cut back, 5 bases at V and 4 bases at J, with 6 bases in the middle. Germline V gives CDR1 SGHVS, CDR2 FQNEAQ. The CDR3 length is 11 residues.

The J gene is TRBJ2-2, the V gene TRBV5-6; D gene ambiguous. The V and J ends lost 2 bases and 5 bases respectively, with 7 bases between them. The CDR3 length is 13 residues. Germline loops: CDR1 SGHDT, CDR2 YYEEEE. This CDR3 reads CASSFPATGELFF. The CDR3 bases are TGTGCCAGCAGCTTCCCCGCGACCGGGGAGCTGTTTTTT.

The V call is TRBV19, the J call TRBJ2-1; D is undetermined. V lost 1 base and J 7 bases, leaving 8 bases between the germline ends. The length of the CDR3 is 13 residues. Germline CDR1 and CDR2: LNHDA and SQIVND (reference sequence). CDR3 in amino acids: CASSIALGNEQFF. The CDR3 region has the DNA TGTGCCAGTAGTATAGCCCTGGGGAATGAGCAGTTCTTC.

The V call is TRBV10-2, the J call TRBJ1-4; a weak D match, TRBD1 (6 bases). The CDR3 runs to 16 residues. The V gene's germline CDR1 is WSHSY and CDR2 SAAADI. Between the trimmed V and J ends, which lost 2 bases and 4 bases, there was a span of 14 bases. CDR3 amino acids: CASSELPGQLNEKLFF. The CDR3 region has the DNA TGCGCCAGCAGTGAGCTACCCGGACAGCTTAATGAAAAACTGTTTTTT.

The chain joins TRBV6-6 to TRBJ2-6; maybe TRBD2 (5 bases). Germline V CDR1 and CDR2: MNHNY, SVGAGI (reference sequence). CDR3 size: 16 residues. V lost 4 bases and J 1 base, leaving 11 bases between the germline ends. For the CDR3, the DNA is TGTGCCAGCAGTTTGGAGGTGACTTCTGGGGCCAACGTCCTGACTTTC. This codes for CASSLEVTSGANVLTF.

V usage is TRBV7-6 and J usage is TRBJ2-1; unclear D gene. V lost 4 bases and J 10 bases, leaving 8 bases between the germline ends. The CDR3 has 11 amino acids. CDR1 and CDR2 (germline): SGHVS, FNYEAQ. CDR3 protein: CASSSQLEQFF. For the CDR3, the DNA is TGTGCCAGCAGCTCCCAGCTCGAGCAGTTCTTC. Filled out from reference TRBV7-6 and TRBJ2-1, the complete variable domain reads GAGVSQSPRYKVTKRGQDVALRCDPISGHVSLYWYRQALGQGPEFLTYFNYEAQQDKSGLPNDRFSAERPEGSISTLTIQRTEQRDSAMYRCASSSQLEQFFGPGTRLTVL.

This clone was counted between two and nine times. The gene calls are TRBV2 and TRBJ2-7, with D perhaps matching TRBD2 (5 bases). Per the germline V gene, CDR1 is SNHLY and CDR2 is FYNNEI. CDR3 length: 15 amino acids. V was cut by 3 bases and J by 4 bases, with 16 bases left in between. For the CDR3, the DNA is TGTGCCAGCAGTGAGTCGGCGGACTTGCTATACGAGCAGTACTTC. As protein: CASSESADLLYEQYF.

The V and J genes are TRBV19 and TRBJ2-1; D possibly corresponds to TRBD1 (6 bases). CDR1 and CDR2 (germline): LNHDA, SQIVND (reference sequence). Trimming took 3 bases from V and 4 from J, leaving 16 bases between them. CDR3 size: 16 residues. The CDR3 DNA follows: TGTGCCAGTAGTATTTATGGGGGCTCGCCGTACAATGAGCAGTTCTTC. It specifies CASSIYGGSPYNEQFF. The variable domain in full, with the rest retrieved from reference TRBV19 and TRBJ2-1, is DGGITQSPKYLFRKEGQNVTLSCEQNLNHDAMYWYRQDPGQGLRLIYYSQIVNDFQKGDIAEGYSVSREKKESFPLTVTSAQKNPTAFYLCASSIYGGSPYNEQFFGPGTRLTVL.

The rearrangement joins TRBV4-3 to TRBJ2-7, with TRBD2 matching over 11 bases. The CDR3 loop spans 15 amino acids. V was pared by 5 bases and J by 4 bases, with 7 bases of the junction left unmatched. Germline values: CDR1 LGHNA, CDR2 YSLEER. DNA for the CDR3: TGCGCCAGCAGCGAAAGACTAGCGGGGCCGTACGAGCAGTACTTC. Encoded protein: CASSERLAGPYEQYF.

In its sample, this clone was seen a few times. The chain carries TRBV2 and TRBJ1-1; TRBD1 agrees at 7 bases. Germline V gene sequence: CDR1 SNHLY, CDR2 FYNNEI. There are 13 residues in the CDR3. Trimming removed 10 bases from V and 0 bases from J; junction bases left unmatched: 5. CDR3 DNA sequence: TGTGCCAATACGGGACAGATGAACACTGAAGCTTTCTTT. It encodes CANTGQMNTEAFF.

The chain has TRBV7-8 and TRBJ1-2, with D unresolved. Looked up from germline, CDR1 is SGHVS and CDR2 is FQNEAQ. The CDR3 consists of 14 residues. The V end lost 2 bases, the J end lost 6 bases, and 13 bases lay between the germline ends. In DNA form, the CDR3 reads TGTGCCAGCAGCTTATTGGACGGAGGGAATGGCTACACCTTC. It is translated as CASSLLDGGNGYTF.

This rearrangement joins TRBV19 to TRBJ2-7, with 12 positions matching TRBD1. Germline CDR1 is LNHDA and CDR2 is SQIVND (reference sequence). CDR3 length: 15 amino acids. V shed 6 bases and J 4 bases; nucleotides not matched to a gene: 7. The CDR3 sequence: CASSVGQGAFYEQYF. CDR3 sequence (DNA): TGTGCCAGTAGCGTGGGACAGGGGGCTTTTTACGAGCAGTACTTC.

The chain is built from TRBV2 and TRBJ2-5; tentatively, D is TRBD2 (6 bases). The germline gives CDR1 SNHLY, CDR2 FYNNEI. V was cut by 4 bases and J by 5 bases, with 11 bases left in between. There are 13 residues in the CDR3. The CDR3 nucleotides read TGTGCCAGCAGTGGGGCTGGGGGGGAGACCCAGTACTTC. Its translation is CASSGAGGETQYF.

There are a few counts of this clone. The V gene is TRBV5-5, the J gene TRBJ2-7, with 8 bases identical to TRBD2. Germline values: CDR1 SGHKS, CDR2 YYEKEE (reference sequence). The CDR3 sequence is 16 residues long. Trimming took 2 bases from V and 3 from J; bases not matched to a gene: 10. The DNA for the CDR3 is TGTGCCAGCAGCTTCGCCTTACTAGCGGAGGGCTACGAGCAGTACTTC. Residues: CASSFALLAEGYEQYF.

V gene TRBV19 combines with J gene TRBJ1-1, with D uncertain. The CDR3 contains 12 residues. From germline, CDR1 is LNHDA and CDR2 SQIVND (reference sequence). V was cut by 10 bases and J by 5 bases, with 14 bases left in between. The CDR3 DNA sequence: TGTGCCACTCTCGACTTCGGGACTGAAGCTTTCTTT. It yields the protein CATLDFGTEAFF.

The CDR3 is CASSGRLAGVITDTQYF. In DNA, the CDR3 is TGTGCCAGCAGCGGCCGACTAGCGGGAGTGATCACAGATACGCAGTATTTT. The V gene is TRBV9, the J gene TRBJ2-3; 12 bases match TRBD2. The CDR3 contains 17 residues. The trim removed 3 bases at V and 2 bases at J, leaving 7 bases unmatched. From germline, CDR1 is SGDLS and CDR2 YYNGEE.

The V and J genes are TRBV7-9 and TRBJ2-2; TRBD2 might be the D (6 bases). With 0 bases removed from V and 3 bases from J, the gap between germline ends came to 8 bases. Germline CDR1 reads SEHNR; CDR2 reads FQNEAQ (reference sequence). The CDR3 has 15 amino acids. CDR3 residues: CASSLAGGYTGELFF. For the CDR3, the DNA is TGTGCCAGCAGCTTAGCGGGAGGCTACACCGGGGAGCTGTTTTTT.